The 21 T cell receptor beta chains below all came from one sample that was sequenced in a study of regulatory T cells in long-lasting Graves disease. Construction of TCR beta libraries relied on iRepertoire HTBI primers and on Arm-PCR targeting CDR3 regions. TCRdb re-called the multiplex PCR reads through MiXCR, storing one row per CDR3 protein. The table has 400,000 to 500,000 distinct CDR3 sequences, 14% seen once. As to time point: newly diagnosed GD, antithyroid drugs for less than 3 months. Generation of the TCR library employed RNA extracted from PBMCs. The data were also submitted as part of a second study, on T cells in Graves' hyperthyroidism and ophthalmopathy.

This specimen was peripheral blood mononuclear cells (PBMCs), taken at new diagnosis, from a patient treated with antithyroid drugs. All receptors derive from a woman in her forties or fifties with Graves disease.

This clonotype was seen more than once but under ten times. The rearrangement joins TRBV11-2 to TRBJ2-3; 8 bases line up with TRBD1. V lost 5 bases and J lost 1; bases outside the gene matches: 8. The CDR3 extends over 16 amino acids. Germline V CDR1 and CDR2: SGHAT, FQNNGV. The CDR3 here is CASSPNPGQGTDTQYF. For the CDR3, the DNA is TGTGCCAGCAGCCCAAATCCGGGACAGGGCACAGATACGCAGTATTTT. Filled out from reference TRBV11-2 and TRBJ2-3, the complete variable domain reads EAGVAQSPRYKIIEKRQSVAFWCNPISGHATLYWYQQILGQGPKLLIQFQNNGVVDDSQLPKDRFSAERLKGVDSTLKIQPAKLEDSAVYLCASSPNPGQGTDTQYFGPGTRLTVL.

This clonotype was detected only a few times. The J gene is TRBJ2-1, the V gene TRBV9; 9 bases agree with TRBD2. V shed 1 base and J 3 bases; nucleotides not matched to a gene: 20. The CDR3 contains 21 residues. Looked up from germline, CDR1 is SGDLS and CDR2 is YYNGEE. CDR3 in DNA: TGTGCCAGCAGCGTACCCACTGGGGGGACAGCGCGGGAGGGCGGCTACAATGAGCAGTTCTTC. Its protein is CASSVPTGGTAREGGYNEQFF.

This clonotype was seen a single time. The chain uses TRBV19 and TRBJ1-1, with D unclear. Trimming removed 3 bases from V and 3 bases from J, with 8 bases in between. Germline V gene sequence: CDR1 LNHDA, CDR2 SQIVND (reference sequence). The CDR3 sequence is 13 residues long. The DNA for the CDR3 is TGTGCCAGTAGTATCCTCGTTGACACTGAAGCTTTCTTT. This codes for CASSILVDTEAFF. The full variable domain, its missing parts supplied by reference TRBV19 and TRBJ1-1, is DGGITQSPKYLFRKEGQNVTLSCEQNLNHDAMYWYRQDPGQGLRLIYYSQIVNDFQKGDIAEGYSVSREKKESFPLTVTSAQKNPTAFYLCASSILVDTEAFFGQGTRLTVV.

This clonotype turned up a few times. A much larger clonotype is one base distant, so this may be a read error. The V and J genes are TRBV10-3 and TRBJ2-7, with 7 bases identical to TRBD1. CDR1 is ENHRY and CDR2 is SYGVKD in the germline V gene. This CDR3 comprises 14 residues. V was pared by 10 bases and J by 5 bases, with 14 bases of the junction left unmatched. The CDR3 sequence: CATRRTGQGDEQYF. Here the CDR3 DNA reads TGTGCCACCAGACGGACAGGCCAAGGGGACGAGCAGTACTTC.

This clonotype has a count of ten or more. The chain combines TRBV30 with TRBJ1-3, with unresolved D. The CDR3 consists of 16 residues. Trimming stripped 0 bases from V and 0 bases from J, with 12 bases between. Looked up from germline, CDR1 is GTSNPN and CDR2 is SVGIG (reference sequence). The chain's CDR3 is CAWSVPSMSSGNTIYF. In DNA form, the CDR3 reads TGTGCCTGGAGTGTACCAAGTATGAGCTCTGGAAACACCATATATTTT.

This clonotype was observed many times. This chain connects TRBV12-3 or TRBV12-4 to TRBJ2-7; 8 bases agree with TRBD2. After removal of 5 bases from V and 7 bases from J, the junction contained 4 bases not matched to a gene. The CDR3 sequence is 12 residues long. The CDR3 loop reads CASSPGGSEQYF. CDR3 in DNA: TGTGCCAGCAGTCCGGGGGGGAGTGAGCAGTACTTC.

Many counts were recorded for this clonotype. The chain joins TRBV20-1 to TRBJ2-3, with D possibly TRBD2 on 5 matching bases. Germline assignment: CDR1 DFQATT and CDR2 SNEGSKA (reference sequence). The CDR3 consists of 21 residues. Trimming stripped 0 bases from V and 2 bases from J, with 30 bases between. The CDR3 DNA follows: TGCAGTGCTAGAGATAGTCGGGGAGCGATCCGGGATGGCCCCTTCACAGATACGCAGTATTTT. Translated, it gives CSARDSRGAIRDGPFTDTQYF.

This clonotype was detected many times. This chain links TRBV6-4 with TRBJ2-1; the D call may be TRBD1 or TRBD2 (5 bases each). Germline V gene sequence: CDR1 MRHNA, CDR2 SNTAGT. CDR3 size: 15 residues. V lost 7 bases to trimming and J lost 5 bases, with 18 bases between them. This CDR3 reads CASMRRGRGDNEQFF. The CDR3, as DNA: TGTGCCAGCATGAGGCGTGGTCGAGGGGACAATGAGCAGTTCTTC.

The chain uses TRBV7-6 and TRBJ2-7, with TRBD2 matching over 7 bases. Germline loops: CDR1 SGHVS, CDR2 FNYEAQ. V shed 1 base and J 2 bases; nucleotides not matched to a gene: 8. The CDR3 is made up of 16 amino acids. CDR3 loop: CASSLGRASGTYEQYF. The CDR3 bases are TGTGCCAGCAGCTTAGGGCGGGCTAGCGGAACCTACGAGCAGTACTTC.

The gene calls are TRBV19 and TRBJ2-7; D call uncertain. The CDR3 is 13 amino acids. Germline CDR1 and CDR2: LNHDA and SQIVND (reference sequence). V was cut by 5 bases and J by 2 bases, with 10 bases left in between. CDR3 coding DNA: TGTGCCAGTAGTGGCGACGGTACCTACGAGCAGTACTTC. Translated: CASSGDGTYEQYF.

This clonotype was observed a few times. CDR3 nucleotide sequence: TGTGCCAGCAGCGTAGGTCGGGAGACCCCCTACGAGCAGTACTTC. Its protein is CASSVGRETPYEQYF. J is TRBJ2-7 and V is TRBV9, with D maybe TRBD2 (6 bases). Deletions cut 0 bases from V and 2 bases from J, with 12 bases between. Germline CDR1 SGDLS, CDR2 YYNGEE. The CDR3 spans 15 residues.

This clonotype occurred a few times. V is TRBV10-2 and J is TRBJ2-1, with no clear D. V gave up 6 bases and J gave up 0 bases, with 12 bases separating them. The CDR3 runs 15 residues. Germline assignment: CDR1 WSHSY and CDR2 SAAADI. CDR3 protein: CASRKVLSSYNEQFF. CDR3 nucleotides: TGCGCCAGCAGGAAGGTCCTGAGCTCCTACAATGAGCAGTTCTTC.

This clonotype was counted between two and nine times. V gene TRBV5-4 combines with J gene TRBJ1-4, with D possibly TRBD1 on 6 matching bases. The ends were cut back, 0 bases at V and 5 bases at J, with 8 bases in the middle. This CDR3 spans 14 amino acids. In germline, CDR1 is SGHNT, CDR2 YYREEE (reference sequence). Here the CDR3 reads CASSLGTVNEKLFF. DNA of the CDR3: TGTGCCAGCAGCTTGGGGACAGTGAATGAAAAACTGTTTTTT.

This clonotype was detected many times. The genes are TRBV24-1 and TRBJ2-5, with 12 nucleotides matching TRBD1. Germline lookup yields CDR1 KGHDR and CDR2 SFDVKD. Losses at the gene ends were 0 bases for V and 1 base for J; bases not matched to a gene: 8. The CDR3 totals 19 residues. The CDR3 loop reads CATSDLSAGTGGFQETQYF. The CDR3 nucleotides read TGTGCCACCAGTGATTTGAGCGCCGGGACAGGGGGCTTCCAAGAGACCCAGTACTTC.

This clonotype has a count of ten or more. This chain connects TRBV14 to TRBJ1-2; D remains unclear. Trimming removed 4 bases from V and 4 bases from J, with 10 bases in between. The germline CDR1 and CDR2 sequences are SGHDN and FVKESK. The CDR3 has 13 residues. The CDR3 loop reads CASSPSEFYGYTF. As DNA, the CDR3 is TGTGCCAGCAGCCCATCAGAGTTCTATGGCTACACCTTC.

The chain links TRBV20-1 to TRBJ2-4, with TRBD2 matching over 13 bases. There are 19 residues in the CDR3. Per germline, CDR1 DFQATT and CDR2 SNEGSKA (reference sequence). V was pared by 2 bases and J by 0 bases, with 10 bases of the junction left unmatched. The CDR3 DNA is TGCAGTGCTAGAAGGACTAGCGGGAGTGTATCCGGAGCCAAAAACATTCAGTACTTC. It specifies CSARRTSGSVSGAKNIQYF.

This clonotype was seen many times. The V gene is TRBV7-9, the J gene TRBJ2-1; 11 bases map to TRBD2. The CDR3 covers 14 residues. Germline trimming cut 5 bases from V and 9 bases from J; bases unmatched to any gene: 6. Germline CDR1 reads SEHNR; CDR2 reads FQNEAQ (reference sequence). The CDR3 region has the DNA TGTGCCAGCAGCAGTAGCGGGAGGGCTGGTGAGCAGTTCTTC. Translating it yields CASSSSGRAGEQFF.

The sample holds many counts of this clonotype. The rearrangement uses TRBV28 and TRBJ1-2, with D hard to call. Per germline, CDR1 MDHEN and CDR2 SYDVKM. V was cut by 3 bases and J by 1 base, with 6 bases left in between. CDR3 length equals 13 residues. Here the CDR3 DNA reads TGTGCCAGCAGTTTTGGGAATAACTATGGCTACACCTTC. It codes for CASSFGNNYGYTF.

This clonotype was counted a few times. V usage is TRBV7-9 and J usage is TRBJ2-7, with TRBD1 matching over 12 bases. The CDR3 contains 15 residues. The trim removed 5 bases at V and 7 bases at J, leaving 9 bases unmatched. Germline values: CDR1 SEHNR, CDR2 FQNEAQ (reference sequence). The CDR3 loop is CASSAPGQGAKEQYF. The CDR3 coding sequence is TGTGCCAGCAGCGCCCCGGGACAGGGGGCTAAGGAGCAGTACTTC.

This clonotype has a count of ten or more. The rearrangement links TRBV6-2 or TRBV6-3 to TRBJ2-7; 8 nucleotides match TRBD2. Germline V gene lookup returns CDR1 MNHEY and CDR2 SVGEGT. J lost 5 bases, V lost 4 bases, and 1 base had no gene match. The CDR3 extends over 12 amino acids. CDR3 amino acids: CASSSGLDEQYF. The DNA for the CDR3 is TGTGCCAGCAGTTCGGGACTAGACGAGCAGTACTTC.

This clonotype came up many times. The rearrangement links TRBV5-1 to TRBJ2-3, with a possible D match to TRBD1 (6 bases). Germline-derived CDR1 and CDR2 are SGHRS and YFSETQ. The CDR3 sequence is 15 residues long. With 0 bases removed from V and 2 bases from J, the gap between germline ends came to 10 bases. CDR3 amino acids: CASSLGTEYTDTQYF. In nucleotides, the CDR3 is TGCGCCAGCAGCTTGGGGACAGAATACACAGATACGCAGTATTTT.